Below, 20 T cell receptor beta chains from the same sample are listed, as sequenced in a study of lymphopenia after photon versus proton radiotherapy. Clones were sequenced by immunoSEQ multiplex PCR, and TCRdb holds only the in-frame ones, with some missing. The sample lists about 24,000 clones; approximately 80% were seen once. The specimen was peripheral blood, collected from a patient treated with photon-based radiotherapy. These receptor sequences come from a man aged 40-55 years with gastric cancer.

V and J are TRBV7-9 and TRBJ2-7, with a tentative D call TRBD2 (5 bases). CDR1 and CDR2 from the germline V gene are SEHNR and FQNEAQ (reference sequence). This CDR3 contains 12 residues. V was trimmed by 3 bases and J by 6 bases, leaving 9 bases between them. The CDR3 DNA is TGTGCCAGCAGCTTGGAGGCGCGCGAGCAGTACTTC. Translating it yields CASSLEAREQYF.

The chain has TRBV28 and TRBJ1-2; D is uncertain. Trimming pared 5 bases from V and 7 bases from J, leaving 14 bases between. Germline CDR1 reads MDHEN; CDR2 reads SYDVKM. The CDR3 length is 13 residues. The CDR3 nucleotides read TGTGCCAGCAGTCCGACGGGTCGGTCTGGCTACACCTTC. Amino acid sequence: CASSPTGRSGYTF.

V is TRBV7-3 and J is TRBJ2-7, with 10 bases matching TRBD1. The V gene's germline CDR1 is SGHTA and CDR2 FQGTGA. The CDR3 is made up of 17 amino acids. The V segment lost 1 base and the J segment 7 bases; nucleotides outside the gene matches: 13. CDR3 in DNA: TGTGCCAGCAGCTTAAACCGGGTAGACAGGGGGCGAGGGGAGCAGTACTTC. Protein: CASSLNRVDRGRGEQYF. Full variable domain (outside the CDR3, taken from reference TRBV7-3 and TRBJ2-7): GAGVSQTPSNKVTEKGKYVELRCDPISGHTALYWYRQSLGQGPEFLIYFQGTGAADDSGLPNDRFFAVRPEGSVSTLKIQRTERGDSAVYLCASSLNRVDRGRGEQYFGPGTRLTVT.

This clone ranks as medium-sized. The chain combines TRBV2 with TRBJ1-5, with 7 bases fitting TRBD1. This CDR3 is 14 amino acids long. Germline CDR1 is SNHLY and CDR2 is FYNNEI. The trim removed 6 bases at V and 3 bases at J, leaving 5 bases unmatched. The CDR3 loop is CASRRGQTNQPQHF. The CDR3, as DNA: TGTGCCAGCAGGAGGGGACAGACCAATCAGCCCCAGCATTTT.

The chain combines TRBV5-1 with TRBJ2-7; TRBD1 agrees at 7 bases. The germline CDR1 and CDR2 sequences are SGHRS and YFSETQ. With 2 bases clipped from V and 2 bases from J, the junction kept 4 bases outside the gene matches. The CDR3 contains 14 residues. This chain's CDR3 is CASSFRDSPYEQYF. In DNA, the CDR3 is TGCGCCAGCAGCTTCCGGGACAGTCCCTACGAGCAGTACTTC.

This clone showed up just a few times. The chain is built from TRBV5-6 and TRBJ2-2; D is perhaps TRBD1 (6 bases). The CDR3 is made up of 16 amino acids. V shed 3 bases and J shed 6 bases, with 18 bases lying between them. In germline, CDR1 is SGHDT, CDR2 YYEEEE. The CDR3 protein is CASSSTGARTPGELFF. CDR3 DNA: TGTGCCAGCAGCTCGACAGGAGCGCGGACCCCCGGGGAGCTGTTTTTT.

This chain uses TRBV30 with TRBJ2-5; D gene unclear. Between the trimmed V and J ends, which lost 5 bases and 0 bases, there was a span of 7 bases. Germline loops: CDR1 GTSNPN, CDR2 SVGIG (reference sequence). The CDR3 loop spans 12 amino acids. The DNA of the CDR3 is TGTGCCTGGGGCCCCAACCAAGAGACCCAGTACTTC. Amino acid sequence: CAWGPNQETQYF.

CDR3 sequence (DNA): TGTGCCAGCCTAGGCCCCAATTCCTACGAGCAGTACTTC. Translated: CASLGPNSYEQYF. This sequence joins TRBV6-1 and TRBJ2-7; D not resolved. The V end was cut by 8 bases, the J end by 1 base, with 12 bases between. The CDR3 is 13 amino acids. Germline CDR1 is MNHNS and CDR2 is SASEGT.

This clone occurred a few times. J is TRBJ2-7 and V is TRBV15; a weak D match, TRBD1 (5 bases). The CDR3 has 13 amino acids. The ends were cut back, 0 bases at V and 7 bases at J, with 10 bases in the middle. Germline V CDR1 and CDR2: LNHNV, YYDKDF (reference sequence). CDR3 residues: CATSRDGAWEQYF. DNA for the CDR3: TGTGCCACCAGCAGAGATGGGGCTTGGGAGCAGTACTTC.

The sample holds a few counts of this clone. This sequence joins TRBV7-3 and TRBJ1-1, with D unresolved. CDR3 length equals 14 residues. The germline V gene has CDR1 SGHTA and CDR2 FQGTGA. Deletions cut 1 base from V and 6 bases from J, with 12 bases between. CDR3 DNA sequence: TGTGCCAGCAGCTTAAGTCGCAATAATCCTGAAGCTTTCTTT. Its translation: CASSLSRNNPEAFF.

The rearrangement uses TRBV7-3 and TRBJ2-6; 10 positions match TRBD1. V lost 0 bases to trimming and J lost 0 bases; unmatched junction nucleotides: 8. This CDR3 has 20 residues. Germline V lookup: CDR1 SGHTA, CDR2 FQGTGA. DNA of the CDR3: TGTGCCAGCAGCTTAACTCTCCCGGGACAGGGGTTCTCTGGGGCCAACGTCCTGACTTTC. It is translated as CASSLTLPGQGFSGANVLTF.

A single count supports this clone. The chain combines TRBV18 with TRBJ1-1, with D perhaps TRBD1 (5 bases). V gave up 1 base and J gave up 0 bases, with 9 bases separating them. The length of the CDR3 is 15 residues. The germline gives CDR1 KGHSH, CDR2 LQKENI. The CDR3 DNA follows: TGTGCCAGCTCACCACTGGGACTTATGAACACTGAAGCTTTCTTT. Translation: CASSPLGLMNTEAFF. Drawing the rest from reference TRBV18 and TRBJ1-1, the complete variable domain is NAGVMQNPRHLVRRRGQEARLRCSPMKGHSHVYWYRQLPEEGLKFMVYLQKENIIDESGMPKERFSAEFPKEGPSILRIQQVVRGDSAAYFCASSPLGLMNTEAFFGQGTRLTVV.

The gene calls are TRBV5-1 and TRBJ2-2; possibly TRBD2 for D (6 bases). The germline gives CDR1 SGHRS, CDR2 YFSETQ. V was shortened by 7 bases and J by 0 bases, with 19 bases between the two germline ends. The CDR3 loop spans 17 amino acids. The CDR3 here is CASALPPEGSNTGELFF. Here the CDR3 DNA reads TGCGCCAGCGCCCTCCCCCCGGAGGGGTCGAACACCGGGGAGCTGTTTTTT.

The V call is TRBV18, the J call TRBJ2-5, with D unresolved. Germline lookup yields CDR1 KGHSH and CDR2 LQKENI. This CDR3 spans 13 amino acids. Trimming stripped 4 bases from V and 3 bases from J, with 9 bases between. The CDR3 coding sequence is TGTGCCAGCTCACTCGGGCTAAAAGAGACCCAGTACTTC. It encodes CASSLGLKETQYF.

The chain has TRBV5-8 and TRBJ1-1; D is undetermined. Deletions cut 1 base from V and 1 base from J, with 11 bases between. The CDR3 consists of 15 residues. In germline, CDR1 is SGHTS, CDR2 YDEGEE. CDR3 in amino acids: CASSLRTRRNTEAFF. The CDR3 DNA follows: TGTGCCAGCAGCTTGAGGACGAGGAGGAACACTGAAGCTTTCTTT. Using reference TRBV5-8 and TRBJ1-1 for the parts outside the CDR3, the full variable domain is EAGVTQSPTHLIKTRGQQATLRCSPISGHTSVYWYQQALGLGLQFLLWYDEGEERNRGNFPPRFSGRQFPNYSSELNVNALELEDSALYLCASSLRTRRNTEAFFGQGTRLTVV.

The V call is TRBV10-3, the J call TRBJ1-2; no reliable D call. The CDR3 totals 12 residues. Trimming took off 5 bases at V and 5 bases at J, with 9 bases between the two ends. In germline, CDR1 is ENHRY, CDR2 SYGVKD. The chain's CDR3 is CAISSKEYGYTF. In DNA form, the CDR3 reads TGTGCCATCAGTTCGAAGGAGTATGGCTACACCTTC.

The genes are TRBV9 and TRBJ2-3; 9 bases match TRBD2. V was clipped by 0 bases and J by 0 bases; unmatched bases: 8. The CDR3 is 18 amino acids. The germline CDR1 and CDR2 sequences are SGDLS and YYNGEE. CDR3 in amino acids: CASSVEAFSGGSTDTQYF. CDR3 bases: TGTGCCAGCAGCGTAGAGGCCTTTAGCGGGGGAAGCACAGATACGCAGTATTTT.

By its share, this clone is medium-sized. This chain uses TRBV6-1 with TRBJ2-2; no firm D call. Trimming removed 2 bases from V and 7 bases from J, with 11 bases in between. The germline V gene encodes CDR1 MNHNS and CDR2 SASEGT. The CDR3 sequence is 14 residues long. The CDR3 reads CASSEIWVGGELFF. Here the CDR3 DNA reads TGTGCCAGCAGTGAAATCTGGGTCGGCGGGGAGCTGTTTTTT.

Details on this clone: Sequence at one end of the junction differs from germline and may be a read error. The chain combines TRBV30 with TRBJ1-2; tentative D call: TRBD1 (5 bases). Germline V gene lookup returns CDR1 GTSNPN and CDR2 SVGIG (reference sequence). This CDR3 is 11 amino acids long. The chain's CDR3 is CAWRGSRGDTF. As DNA, the CDR3 is TGTGCTTGGAGGGGTTCGCGGGGAGACACCTTC.

This chain links TRBV7-3 with TRBJ2-4; 7 nucleotides line up with TRBD1. The CDR3 is made up of 14 amino acids. The V and J ends lost 3 bases and 8 bases, in that order; junction bases with no gene match: 7. Germline assignment: CDR1 SGHTA and CDR2 FQGTGA. The CDR3 DNA is TGTGCCAGCAGCTTGAGGGGGCCCATGGACATTCAGTACTTC. It specifies CASSLRGPMDIQYF. Looking up the rest from reference TRBV7-3 and TRBJ2-4 gives the full variable domain: GAGVSQTPSNKVTEKGKYVELRCDPISGHTALYWYRQSLGQGPEFLIYFQGTGAADDSGLPNDRFFAVRPEGSVSTLKIQRTERGDSAVYLCASSLRGPMDIQYFGAGTRLSVL.